This T cell receptor beta chain was captured in a study of Ad26.COV2.S vaccination and SARS-CoV-2 variants. Findings of the study overall: Vaccine and placebo groups showed comparable non-spike TCR breadth. The authors reported substantial breadth in spike-specific CD8+ and CD4+ T cell responses after vaccination.

Notes on this clone: The antigen remains unidentified. Other DNA sequences from this sample encode an identical CDR3 as well.

Measured with immunoSEQ multiplex PCR; TCRdb has only the in-frame clones, and not every one. The sample consists of roughly 380,000 clones, under 95% of them appearing once. In germline, CDR1 is MNHEY, CDR2 SVGAGI. V shed 2 bases and J shed 4 bases, with 11 bases lying between them. The CDR3 sequence is 14 residues long. Sample: peripheral blood, taken after recovery from COVID-19. The TCR sequence derives from a human donor who had recovered from COVID-19. The chain links TRBV6-5 to TRBJ1-2, with D possibly TRBD1 on 6 matching bases. The CDR3 sequence is CASSYRQGIYGYTF. In DNA form, the CDR3 reads TGTGCCAGCAGTTACCGCCAGGGGATCTATGGCTACACCTTC.